What follows are 9 T cell receptor beta chains derived from one specimen sequenced in a study of blood T cells in healthy people across ages. A second PCR, run for about 7 to 11 cycles, used a sample-barcoded 5' primer plus a J-beta primer mix. TCRdb independently ran MiXCR on the 5' RACE reads; one entry per CDR3 protein. The sample lists about 700,000 distinct CDR3 sequences; 32% were seen once. The sample consisted of blood. The source is a woman of 80 years or more in good health.

This clonotype came up many times. This chain joins TRBV4-3 and TRBJ2-3, with 9 bases identical to TRBD2. The germline gives CDR1 LGHNA, CDR2 YSLEER. The CDR3 extends over 14 amino acids. The trim removed 2 bases at V and 5 bases at J, leaving 2 bases unmatched. The DNA of the CDR3 is TGCGCCAGCAGCCAACGCGGGGGGGAAGATACGCAGTATTTT. It encodes CASSQRGGEDTQYF.

This clonotype was detected ten times or more. The chain recombines TRBV20-1 with TRBJ1-2; D perhaps matches TRBD1 (6 bases). This CDR3 comprises 15 residues. V lost 4 bases and J 0 bases, leaving 15 bases between the germline ends. Germline V gene sequence: CDR1 DFQATT, CDR2 SNEGSKA (reference sequence). The CDR3 region has the DNA TGCAGTGCTACTCAGACAGGCAGCTCTAACTATGGCTACACCTTC. Protein sequence: CSATQTGSSNYGYTF.

J is TRBJ2-6 and V is TRBV7-2; 8 bases match TRBD2. The germline V gene has CDR1 SGHTA and CDR2 FQGNSA. J lost 0 bases, V lost 2 bases, and 3 bases had no gene match. The CDR3 is 17 residues long. The CDR3 sequence: CASSLTSGSSGANVLTF. The CDR3 nucleotides read TGTGCCAGCAGCTTAACTAGCGGTTCCTCTGGGGCCAACGTCCTGACTTTC.

The chain has TRBV19 and TRBJ1-1; 9 nucleotides line up with TRBD1. The ends lost 6 bases at V and 8 bases at J; junction bases unmatched: 13. In germline, CDR1 is LNHDA, CDR2 SQIVND (reference sequence). This CDR3 region has 15 residues. CDR3 DNA sequence: TGTGCCAGTAGCGAACCGGGACAGGGAGTTTTGGAAGCTTTCTTT. Its translation: CASSEPGQGVLEAFF.

Regarding this clonotype: A clone one base away is much larger, so this may be a read error. The chain has TRBV3-1 and TRBJ2-1, with 8 bases fitting TRBD2. CDR1 LGHDT and CDR2 YNNKEL come from the germline V gene (reference sequence). This CDR3 contains 13 residues. The CDR3 bases are TGTGCCAGCAACCAAGATCCTCGGACTAGCCGGTTCTTC. It is translated as CASNQDPRTSRFF.

The chain recombines TRBV6-5 with TRBJ1-4, with D maybe TRBD1 (6 bases). V lost 0 bases and J lost 8, with 19 bases in between. Germline loops: CDR1 MNHEY, CDR2 SVGAGI. The CDR3 has 17 residues. The CDR3 DNA reads as TGTGCCAGCAGTTACTCGACGCGGGGGGCCTCAAGGGAAAAACTGTTTTTT. Its protein product is CASSYSTRGASREKLFF.

This clonotype was picked up many times. The junction does not match germline at one end; this may be a read error. The chain uses TRBV25-1 and TRBJ2-1; D might be TRBD1 or TRBD2, each matching 7 bases. The CDR3 is 12 amino acids. Germline lookup yields CDR1 MGHDK and CDR2 SYGVNS. CDR3 sequence reads: CGGTVPYNEQFF. CDR3 DNA sequence: TGCGGGGGGACAGTGCCGTACAATGAGCAGTTCTTC.

This clonotype was detected many times. The chain carries TRBV3-1 and TRBJ2-1; D gene unclear. V was shortened by 0 bases and J by 13 bases, with 13 bases between the two germline ends. The germline gives CDR1 LGHDT, CDR2 YNNKEL (reference sequence). The CDR3 runs 13 residues. The CDR3 nucleotides are TGTGCCAGCAGCCAAGATCCTGGCCTTTTTCAGTTCTTC. It encodes CASSQDPGLFQFF.

This clonotype has a single count. A much larger clone differs by one base, so this may be a read error. The V and J genes are TRBV9 and TRBJ1-2; TRBD1 matches 8 bases. This CDR3 is 15 amino acids long. Germline-derived CDR1 and CDR2 are SGDLS and YYNGEE. DNA for the CDR3: TGTGCCGGCAGTCGGACAGGGACTACTAACTATGGCTACACCTTC. It codes for CAGSRTGTTNYGYTF.